The 32 T cell receptor beta chains below come from one sample, sequenced in a study of identical twins. One entry per CDR3 protein, called by TCRdb with MiXCR from the 5' RACE reads. The repertoire holds fewer than 250,000 distinct CDR3 sequences, with approximately 9% as singletons. Sequenced input: memory (CD45RO+) T cells sorted from blood. Receptor source: a woman aged 18-29 years in good health.

The chain couples TRBV20-1 to TRBJ1-1; D is perhaps TRBD1 (6 bases). The CDR3 length is 14 residues. Germline loops: CDR1 DFQATT, CDR2 SNEGSKA (reference sequence). V lost 3 bases and J 1 base, leaving 12 bases between the germline ends. CDR3 region: CSARTGNQNTEAFF. CDR3 DNA sequence: TGCAGTGCTAGGACAGGCAATCAGAACACTGAAGCTTTCTTT.

The sample holds a few counts of this clonotype. The genes are TRBV5-1 and TRBJ2-7, with D perhaps matching TRBD1 or TRBD2 (6 bases each). Trimming left V 0 bases short and J 5 bases short, with 12 bases between. CDR1 SGHRS and CDR2 YFSETQ come from the germline V gene. CDR3 length: 14 residues. Written as DNA, the CDR3 is TGCGCCAGCAGCTTGGGAGGGGGAGGTAACGAGCAGTACTTC. Its protein is CASSLGGGGNEQYF.

The chain is built from TRBV2 and TRBJ2-1; 10 bases agree with TRBD1. The V gene's germline CDR1 is SNHLY and CDR2 FYNNEI. The CDR3 loop spans 12 amino acids. The V segment lost 6 bases and the J segment 11 bases; nucleotides outside the gene matches: 4. DNA of the CDR3: TGTGCCAGCAGGGGACAGGGGAATAAGCAGTTCTTC. Residues: CASRGQGNKQFF.

This sequence joins TRBV20-1 and TRBJ1-2; no reliable D call. CDR3 length equals 12 residues. Germline values: CDR1 DFQATT, CDR2 SNEGSKA (reference sequence). Trimming removed 3 bases from V and 1 base from J, with 6 bases in between. The CDR3 here is CSASLVNYGYTF. In nucleotides, the CDR3 is TGCAGTGCTAGTTTGGTTAACTATGGCTACACCTTC.

This clonotype came up many times. CDR3 sequence reads: CASSSGTSPQQYF. The CDR3 DNA reads TGCGCCAGCAGCTCCGGGACTAGCCCCCAGCAGTACTTC. The chain recombines TRBV5-1 with TRBJ2-7; TRBD2 matches at 9 bases. This CDR3 has 13 residues. With 3 bases clipped from V and 8 bases from J, the junction kept 6 bases outside the gene matches. Germline CDR1 SGHRS, CDR2 YFSETQ.

This clonotype was picked up many times. The gene calls are TRBV9 and TRBJ2-1; no reliable D call. Germline-derived CDR1 and CDR2 are SGDLS and YYNGEE. V was clipped by 3 bases and J by 0 bases, with 7 bases between them. The CDR3 consists of 14 residues. Written as DNA, the CDR3 is TGTGCCAGCAGCGAGCAGGTCTCCTACAATGAGCAGTTCTTC. It yields the protein CASSEQVSYNEQFF.

This rearrangement joins TRBV11-2 to TRBJ2-7; D possibly corresponds to TRBD2 (6 bases). CDR1 and CDR2 (germline): SGHAT, FQNNGV. There are 16 residues in the CDR3. Trimming left V 1 base short and J 2 bases short, with 15 bases between. CDR3 loop: CASSLAIRGLAYEQYF. The CDR3 coding sequence is TGTGCCAGCAGCTTAGCGATCCGGGGACTCGCCTACGAGCAGTACTTC.

In this sample, this clonotype turned up a few times. V gene TRBV11-2 combines with J gene TRBJ2-1; 15 nucleotides align to TRBD2. This CDR3 region has 15 residues. V was clipped by 5 bases and J by 15 bases; unmatched bases: 11. Germline V gene sequence: CDR1 SGHAT, CDR2 FQNNGV. The CDR3 nucleotides read TGTGCCAGCAGCCCCTGGACTAGCGGGGGGGGGTATGGGTTCTTC. The encoded protein is CASSPWTSGGGYGFF.

In this sample, this clonotype turned up many times. The chain recombines TRBV6-1 with TRBJ1-2; TRBD1 agrees at 10 bases. V dropped 6 bases and J dropped 8; count of bases not matched to a gene: 6. Germline V lookup: CDR1 MNHNS, CDR2 SASEGT. The CDR3 sequence is 13 residues long. CDR3 nucleotides: TGTGCCAGCAGACCCGGGACAGGGGAAGGCTACACCTTC. It translates to CASRPGTGEGYTF.

This clonotype has more than one count but fewer than ten. This chain uses TRBV5-1 with TRBJ2-7; D is uncertain. The V end lost 0 bases, the J end lost 0 bases, and 10 bases lay between the germline ends. The CDR3 is 15 residues long. CDR1 is SGHRS and CDR2 is YFSETQ in the germline V gene. The CDR3 protein is CASSLGTRNSYEQYF. In nucleotides, the CDR3 is TGCGCCAGCAGCTTGGGGACCCGAAACTCCTACGAGCAGTACTTC.

This clonotype was seen a handful of times. The chain couples TRBV2 to TRBJ2-7; possibly TRBD2 for D (6 bases). This CDR3 has 13 amino acids. V lost 5 bases and J 7 bases, leaving 15 bases between the germline ends. The germline V gene encodes CDR1 SNHLY and CDR2 FYNNEI. The CDR3 spells CASSRTSAGEQYF. Written as DNA, the CDR3 is TGTGCCAGCAGTCGGACGTCGGCGGGAGAGCAGTACTTC. Using reference TRBV2 and TRBJ2-7 for the parts outside the CDR3, the full variable domain is EPEVTQTPSHQVTQMGQEVILRCVPISNHLYFYWYRQILGQKVEFLVSFYNNEISEKSEIFDDQFSVERPDGSNFTLKIRSTKLEDSAMYFCASSRTSAGEQYFGPGTRLTVT.

The chain has TRBV5-1 and TRBJ2-3; D is unresolved. The CDR3 runs 14 residues. Germline V gene lookup returns CDR1 SGHRS and CDR2 YFSETQ. The ends were cut back, 0 bases at V and 6 bases at J, with 11 bases in the middle. The DNA of the CDR3 is TGCGCCAGCAGCTTGGAGGGTTCGGGTGATACGCAGTATTTT. Its translation: CASSLEGSGDTQYF.

This clonotype was found a few times. The chain employs TRBV2 and TRBJ1-2; TRBD1 agrees at 8 bases. The J segment lost 6 bases and the V segment lost 6 bases, leaving 6 bases of the junction unmatched. The CDR3 covers 13 residues. Germline-derived CDR1 and CDR2 are SNHLY and FYNNEI. CDR3 region: CASSLTGGDGYTF. For the CDR3, the DNA is TGTGCCAGCAGCCTTACAGGGGGAGATGGCTACACCTTC.

This clonotype was seen a few times. The genes are TRBV20-1 and TRBJ2-5; 7 bases agree with TRBD2. J gave up 1 base and V 1 base, and 12 bases lay outside the gene matches. Germline CDR1 reads DFQATT; CDR2 reads SNEGSKA (reference sequence). This CDR3 contains 17 residues. The CDR3 DNA sequence: TGCAGTGCTAGAGGGGGTGAGACGGGGGGTATCCAAGAGACCCAGTACTTC. Protein product: CSARGGETGGIQETQYF.

The rearrangement joins TRBV7-8 to TRBJ2-1, with TRBD1 matching 9 bases. J gave up 1 base and V 5 bases, and 9 bases lay outside the gene matches. The CDR3 extends over 17 amino acids. CDR1 is SGHVS, CDR2 FQNEAQ, per germline. As DNA, the CDR3 is TGTGCCAGCAGCCCCGTTCCCGGGACAGGGTCCTACAATGAGCAGTTCTTC. Encoded protein: CASSPVPGTGSYNEQFF.

This chain links TRBV5-5 with TRBJ2-5, with 7 bases that match TRBD2. Trimming cost V 4 bases and J 4 bases; bases outside gene matches: 7. The V gene's germline CDR1 is SGHKS and CDR2 YYEKEE (reference sequence). This CDR3 comprises 14 residues. The CDR3 sequence is CASSGGVGGETQYF. The CDR3 DNA follows: TGTGCCAGCAGCGGGGGGGTAGGCGGAGAGACCCAGTACTTC.

CDR3 in DNA: TGTGCCAGCAGTAATGACAGGGAGGGCGAGCAGTACTTC. As protein: CASSNDREGEQYF. The chain recombines TRBV27 with TRBJ2-7; D possibly matches TRBD1 or TRBD2 (7 bases each). V lost 5 bases, J lost 6 bases, and 14 bases lay in between. The CDR3 has 13 residues. The germline V gene encodes CDR1 MNHEY and CDR2 SMNVEV (reference sequence).

The chain has TRBV28 and TRBJ2-1, with TRBD2 identical over 11 bases. Germline loops: CDR1 MDHEN, CDR2 SYDVKM. J gave up 8 bases and V 6 bases, and 9 bases lay outside the gene matches. This CDR3 has 15 amino acids. The chain's CDR3 is CASSLLAGGEDEQFF. CDR3 in DNA: TGTGCCAGCAGCCTTCTAGCGGGAGGTGAGGATGAGCAGTTCTTC.

This clonotype has a handful of counts. This rearrangement joins TRBV27 to TRBJ2-2; 11 positions agree with TRBD2. Germline CDR1 MNHEY, CDR2 SMNVEV (reference sequence). After removal of 3 bases from V and 5 bases from J, the junction contained 5 bases not matched to a gene. This CDR3 has 16 amino acids. The CDR3 loop reads CASSFTVAGGTGELFF. CDR3 coding DNA: TGTGCCAGCAGTTTTACAGTAGCGGGAGGGACCGGGGAGCTGTTTTTT.

Only a few counts were recorded for this clonotype. This rearrangement joins TRBV7-8 to TRBJ2-5; no definite D call. The ends were cut back, 3 bases at V and 3 bases at J, with 11 bases in the middle. The CDR3 extends over 14 amino acids. Germline CDR1 and CDR2: SGHVS and FQNEAQ. Here the CDR3 DNA reads TGTGCCAGCAGCTTTAGGGTCGCAGAAGAGACCCAGTACTTC. The encoded protein is CASSFRVAEETQYF.

This rearrangement joins TRBV20-1 to TRBJ2-5; D gene unclear. Germline CDR1 DFQATT, CDR2 SNEGSKA (reference sequence). This CDR3 comprises 15 residues. Trimming took 0 bases from V and 1 from J, leaving 12 bases between them. The CDR3 is CSARDGGSFQETQYF. The CDR3 DNA is TGCAGTGCTAGAGATGGTGGCTCCTTCCAAGAGACCCAGTACTTC.

Note on this clonotype: A much larger clone differs by one base, so this may be a read error. The chain has TRBV11-2 and TRBJ2-7, with unresolved D. V was trimmed by 4 bases and J by 1 base, leaving 5 bases between them. The CDR3 has 12 residues. CDR1 and CDR2 (germline): SGHAT, FQNNGV. CDR3 DNA sequence: TGTGCCAGCAGCTATCTATCCTACGAGCAGTACTTC. As protein: CASSYLSYEQYF.

Note on this clonotype: The junction departs from the called germline gene at one end, perhaps through a read error. This rearrangement joins TRBV12-3 or TRBV12-4 to TRBJ2-2; a weak D match, TRBD1 (6 bases). This CDR3 has 19 amino acids. The CDR3 nucleotides are TGTGCCATCAGTTTAGAACGTAGGGGGTTCGGTTTGGGCACCGGGGAGCTGTTTTTT. Its translation is CAISLERRGFGLGTGELFF.

This clonotype was observed at least ten times. This chain joins TRBV7-2 and TRBJ1-2, with TRBD1 identical over 8 bases. CDR1 is SGHTA, CDR2 FQGNSA, per germline. CDR3 length equals 13 residues. After removal of 5 bases from V and 8 bases from J, the junction contained 7 bases not matched to a gene. CDR3 DNA sequence: TGTGCCAGCAGCATTGGACAGGGCCACGGCTACACCTTC. Its protein is CASSIGQGHGYTF. Full variable domain (remainder filled in from reference TRBV7-2 and TRBJ1-2): GAGVSQSPSNKVTEKGKDVELRCDPISGHTALYWYRQSLGQGLEFLIYFQGNSAPDKSGLPSDRFSAERTGGSVSTLTIQRTQQEDSAVYLCASSIGQGHGYTFGSGTRLTVV.

This clonotype was found many times. The chain employs TRBV20-1 and TRBJ2-3; no clear D gene. Germline CDR1 is DFQATT and CDR2 is SNEGSKA (reference sequence). The CDR3 extends over 13 amino acids. The V end lost 6 bases, the J end lost 1 base, and 11 bases lay between the germline ends. The CDR3 here is CSAPWRGTDTQYF. In DNA, the CDR3 is TGCAGTGCCCCCTGGAGAGGCACAGATACGCAGTATTTT.

This clonotype has ten or more counts. This chain uses TRBV20-1 with TRBJ2-1; D is uncertain. The length of the CDR3 is 12 residues. Germline CDR1 and CDR2: DFQATT and SNEGSKA (reference sequence). V lost 2 bases, J lost 8 bases, and 10 bases lay in between. The CDR3 loop is CSARITTDEQFF. The CDR3 region has the DNA TGCAGTGCTAGAATAACAACGGATGAGCAGTTCTTC.

In the case of this clonotype: This clone may be a read error of a much larger clone one base away. The V and J genes are TRBV6-1 and TRBJ2-5; 7 bases line up with TRBD2. Per germline, CDR1 MNHNS and CDR2 SASEGT. This CDR3 region has 14 residues. The CDR3 protein is CASTGSGPRENQYF. Written as DNA, the CDR3 is TGTGCCAGCACGGGTAGCGGGCCCAGAGAGAACCAGTACTTC.

V gene TRBV7-8 combines with J gene TRBJ1-2; D is uncertain. The germline V gene has CDR1 SGHVS and CDR2 FQNEAQ. The CDR3 contains 17 residues. V was shortened by 4 bases and J by 4 bases, with 22 bases between the two germline ends. CDR3 protein: CASSSRALDRLLYGYTF. The CDR3, as DNA: TGTGCCAGCAGCTCCCGGGCTCTTGACCGGCTCCTCTATGGCTACACCTTC. Full variable domain (missing parts from reference TRBV7-8 and TRBJ1-2): GAGVSQSPRYKVAKRGQDVALRCDPISGHVSLFWYQQALGQGPEFLTYFQNEAQLDKSGLPSDRFFAERPEGSVSTLKIQRTQQEDSAVYLCASSSRALDRLLYGYTFGSGTRLTVV.

The sample holds a few counts of this clonotype. This rearrangement joins TRBV20-1 to TRBJ2-4; D is unclear. The CDR3 is 12 amino acids. V lost 3 bases, J lost 6 bases, and 9 bases lay in between. The germline V gene has CDR1 DFQATT and CDR2 SNEGSKA (reference sequence). The CDR3 region has the DNA TGCAGTGCTAGGACTCAGAGAAACATTCAGTACTTC. Encoded protein: CSARTQRNIQYF.

This clonotype was observed a few times. The CDR3 protein is CASSRQVSTYEQYF. The CDR3 DNA reads TGTGCCAGCAGCCGACAGGTTAGCACCTACGAGCAGTACTTC. The chain is built from TRBV7-2 and TRBJ2-7; D may be TRBD1 (6 bases). From germline, CDR1 is SGHTA and CDR2 FQGNSA. The CDR3 consists of 14 residues. Between the trimmed V and J ends, which lost 5 bases and 2 bases, there was a span of 13 bases.

This clonotype was seen more than once but under ten times. The chain uses TRBV4-2 and TRBJ2-5, with D maybe TRBD1 (5 bases). This CDR3 is 13 amino acids long. The V end was cut by 2 bases, the J end by 6 bases, with 10 bases between. Per germline, CDR1 LGHNA and CDR2 YNFKEQ. DNA for the CDR3: TGTGCCAGCAGCCAAAGGCAGGGTCAGACCCAGTACTTC. Encoded protein: CASSQRQGQTQYF.

This clonotype was recorded once. Sequence at one end of the junction differs from germline and may be a read error. The chain joins TRBV19 to TRBJ2-1; 12 bases line up with TRBD2. The CDR3 length is 14 residues. Germline V lookup: CDR1 LNHDA, CDR2 SQIVND (reference sequence). The CDR3 DNA is TGTGCCAGTACCCGGACTAGCGGGATCAACCCCCTGGAGTTC. Its translation is CASTRTSGINPLEF.